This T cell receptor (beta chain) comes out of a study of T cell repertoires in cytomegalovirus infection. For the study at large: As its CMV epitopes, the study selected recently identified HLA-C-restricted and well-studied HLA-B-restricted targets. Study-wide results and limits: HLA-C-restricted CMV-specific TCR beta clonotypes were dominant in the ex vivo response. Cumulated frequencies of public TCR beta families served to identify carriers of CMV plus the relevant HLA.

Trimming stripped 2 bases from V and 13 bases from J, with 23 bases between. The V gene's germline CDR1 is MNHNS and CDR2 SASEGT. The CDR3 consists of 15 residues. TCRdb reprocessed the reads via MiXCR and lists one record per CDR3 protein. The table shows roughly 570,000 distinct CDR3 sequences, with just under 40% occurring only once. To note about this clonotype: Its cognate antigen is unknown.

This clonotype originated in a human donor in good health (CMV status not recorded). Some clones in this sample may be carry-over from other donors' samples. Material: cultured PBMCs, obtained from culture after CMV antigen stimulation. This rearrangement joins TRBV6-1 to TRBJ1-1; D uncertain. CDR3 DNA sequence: TGTGCCAGCAGTGAAAAATTGTTGGTTGCTCGACCAAGTTTCTTT. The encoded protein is CASSEKLLVARPSFF.